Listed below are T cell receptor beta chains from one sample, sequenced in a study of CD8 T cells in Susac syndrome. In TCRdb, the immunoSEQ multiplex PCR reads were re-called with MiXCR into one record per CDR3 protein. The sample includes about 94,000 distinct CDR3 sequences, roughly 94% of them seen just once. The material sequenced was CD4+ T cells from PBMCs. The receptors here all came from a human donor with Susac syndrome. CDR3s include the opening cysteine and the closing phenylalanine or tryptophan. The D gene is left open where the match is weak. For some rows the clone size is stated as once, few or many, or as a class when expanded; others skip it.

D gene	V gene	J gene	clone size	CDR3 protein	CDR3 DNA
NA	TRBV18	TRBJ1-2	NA	CASSPLPGTSDYGYTF	TGTGCCAGCTCACCTCTTCCTGGGACGTCTGACTATGGCTACACCTTC
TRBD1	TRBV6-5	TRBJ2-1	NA	CASKPGQGYNEQFF	TGTGCCAGCAAACCGGGACAGGGGTACAATGAGCAGTTCTTC
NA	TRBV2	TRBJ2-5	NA	CASSGGTNQETQYF	TGTGCCAGCAGTGGAGGGACAAACCAAGAGACCCAGTACTTC
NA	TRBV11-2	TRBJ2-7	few	CASSLFERATYEQYF	TGTGCCAGCAGCCTCTTCGAGCGGGCTACCTACGAGCAGTACTTC
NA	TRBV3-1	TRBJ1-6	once	CASSQRGQRNSPLHF	TGTGCCAGCAGCCAACGCGGACAGAGGAATTCACCCCTCCACTTT
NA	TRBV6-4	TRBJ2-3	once	CASSEGQGSTDTQYF	TGTGCCAGCAGTGAAGGGCAGGGGAGCACAGATACGCAGTATTTT
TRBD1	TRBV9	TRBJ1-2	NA	CASSLLPTGTGNGYTF	TGTGCCAGCAGTCTACTACCTACCGGGACAGGGAATGGCTACACCTTC
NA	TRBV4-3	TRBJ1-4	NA	CASSQGGGSRGEKLFF	TGCGCCAGCAGCCAAGGTGGAGGCAGTCGGGGTGAAAAACTGTTTTTT
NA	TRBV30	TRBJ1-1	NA	CAWNLQRGTEAFF	TGTGCCTGGAATTTACAGCGAGGCACTGAAGCTTTCTTT
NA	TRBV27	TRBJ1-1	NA	CASSFLAGNTEAFF	TGTGCCAGCAGTTTTTTAGCGGGGAACACTGAAGCTTTCTTT
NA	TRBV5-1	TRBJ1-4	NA	CASSPLPATNEKLFF	TGCGCCAGCAGCCCCCTCCCGGCAACTAATGAAAAACTGTTTTTT
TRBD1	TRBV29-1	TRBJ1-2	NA	CSVRQGGFYGYTF	TGCAGCGTAAGACAGGGCGGGTTCTATGGCTACACCTTC